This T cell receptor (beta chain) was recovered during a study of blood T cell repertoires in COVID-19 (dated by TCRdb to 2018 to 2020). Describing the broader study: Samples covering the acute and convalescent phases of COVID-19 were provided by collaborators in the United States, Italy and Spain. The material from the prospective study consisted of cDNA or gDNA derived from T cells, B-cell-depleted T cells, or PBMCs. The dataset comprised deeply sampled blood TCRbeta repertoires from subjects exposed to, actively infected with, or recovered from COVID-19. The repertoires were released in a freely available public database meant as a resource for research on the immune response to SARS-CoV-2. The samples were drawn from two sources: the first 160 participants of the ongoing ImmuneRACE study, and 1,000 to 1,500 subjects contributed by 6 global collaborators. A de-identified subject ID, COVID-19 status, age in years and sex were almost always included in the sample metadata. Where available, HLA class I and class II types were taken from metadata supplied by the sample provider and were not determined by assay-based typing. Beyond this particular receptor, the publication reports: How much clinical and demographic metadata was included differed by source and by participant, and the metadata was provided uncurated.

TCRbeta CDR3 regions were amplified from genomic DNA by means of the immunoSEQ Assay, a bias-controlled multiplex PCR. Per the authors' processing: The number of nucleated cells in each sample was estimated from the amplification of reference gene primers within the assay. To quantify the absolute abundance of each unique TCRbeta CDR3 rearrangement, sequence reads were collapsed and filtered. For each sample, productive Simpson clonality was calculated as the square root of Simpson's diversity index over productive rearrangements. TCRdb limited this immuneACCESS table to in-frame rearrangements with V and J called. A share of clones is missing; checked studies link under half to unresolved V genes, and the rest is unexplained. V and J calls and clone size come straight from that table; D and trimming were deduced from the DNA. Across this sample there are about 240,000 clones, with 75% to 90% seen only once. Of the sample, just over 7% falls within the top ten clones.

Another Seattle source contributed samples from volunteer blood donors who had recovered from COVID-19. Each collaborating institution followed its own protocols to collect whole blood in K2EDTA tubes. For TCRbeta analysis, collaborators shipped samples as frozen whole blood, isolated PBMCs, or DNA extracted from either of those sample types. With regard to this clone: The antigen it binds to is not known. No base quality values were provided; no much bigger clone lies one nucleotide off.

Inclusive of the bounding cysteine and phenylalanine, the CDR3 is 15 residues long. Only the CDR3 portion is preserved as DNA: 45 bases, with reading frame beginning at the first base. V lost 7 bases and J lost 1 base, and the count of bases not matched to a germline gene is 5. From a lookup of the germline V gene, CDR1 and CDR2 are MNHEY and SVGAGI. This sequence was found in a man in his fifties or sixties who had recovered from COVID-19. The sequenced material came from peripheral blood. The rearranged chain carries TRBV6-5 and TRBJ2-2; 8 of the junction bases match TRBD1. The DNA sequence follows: TGTGCCAGCAAACTCGGACAGGGGAACACCGGGGAGCTGTTTTTT. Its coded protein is CASKLGQGNTGELFF.